This T cell receptor (beta chain) was retrieved from a study of human T cells and chemical hapten exposure. Study-level information: The study traced per-sample TCR yield variation mainly to small differences in pooled library volumes.

Indicated time point: pre-sensitization, week 0. Treatment defined: therapeutic diphenylcyclopropenone sensitization with weekly scalp DPC. Only after blood had been drawn was each patch test applied. Trimming took off 5 bases at V and 4 bases at J, with 11 bases between the two ends. This CDR3 is 13 amino acids long. Germline values: CDR1 SQVTM, CDR2 ANQGSEA. One entry per CDR3 protein results from TCRdb running MiXCR on the RACE reads. The data hold about 85,000 distinct CDR3 sequences, with about 9% observed a single time. The V and J genes are TRBV29-1 and TRBJ2-2; D gene ambiguous. Sequenced here: whole blood, sampled in connection with sensitization to the hapten diphenylcyclopropenone (DPC). The sequence derives from a man aged 40-55 years with alopecia areata. Some clones in this sample may be carry-over from other donors' samples. The CDR3 here is CSVSVMGTGELFF. CDR3 DNA sequence: TGCAGCGTTTCCGTAATGGGCACCGGGGAGCTGTTTTTT.